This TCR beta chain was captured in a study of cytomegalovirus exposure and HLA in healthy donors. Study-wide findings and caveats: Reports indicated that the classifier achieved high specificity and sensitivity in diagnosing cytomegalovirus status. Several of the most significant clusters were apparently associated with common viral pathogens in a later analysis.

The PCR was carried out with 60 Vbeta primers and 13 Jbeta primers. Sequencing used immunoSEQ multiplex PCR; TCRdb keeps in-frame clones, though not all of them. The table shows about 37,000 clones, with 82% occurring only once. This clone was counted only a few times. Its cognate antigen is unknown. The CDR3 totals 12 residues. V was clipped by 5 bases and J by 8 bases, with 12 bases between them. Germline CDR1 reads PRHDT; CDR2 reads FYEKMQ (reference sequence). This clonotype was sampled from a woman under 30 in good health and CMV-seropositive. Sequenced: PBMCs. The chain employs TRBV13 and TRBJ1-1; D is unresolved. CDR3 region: CASSTFPREAFF. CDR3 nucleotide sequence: TGTGCCAGCAGCACTTTCCCCAGGGAAGCTTTCTTT. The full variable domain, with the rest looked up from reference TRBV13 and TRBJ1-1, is AAGVIQSPRHLIKEKRETATLKCYPIPRHDTVYWYQQGPGQDPQFLISFYEKMQSDKGSIPDRFSAQQFSDYHSELNMSSLELGDSALYFCASSTFPREAFFGQGTRLTVV.